This T cell receptor beta chain was sequenced for a study of cytomegalovirus exposure and HLA in healthy donors. This clone was seen a few times. Its target is unknown. Findings and limits, study-wide: A later look showed TCR association rates differing by HLA locus, highest for DRB1 and lowest for HLA-C. V- and J-gene trimming in TCR beta was tied to a missense DCLRE1C variant by an analysis performed later. Later work associated 16,951 TCR beta sequences with HLA alleles at 0.05 false discovery rate.

CDR3 length: 15 amino acids. Trimming stripped 0 bases from V and 4 bases from J, with 14 bases between. Germline values: CDR1 SGDLS, CDR2 YYNGEE. These donors counted as nominally healthy when sampled, but unrecorded immune exposures were likely. PCR used 60 Vbeta primers and 13 Jbeta primers. Measured with immunoSEQ multiplex PCR; TCRdb has only the in-frame clones, and not every one. The table shows 65,000 to 75,000 clones, with approximately 74% occurring only once. This TCR came from a man aged 35 to 55 in good health and CMV-seropositive. The chain uses TRBV9 and TRBJ2-7; maybe TRBD1 (6 bases). Material: PBMCs. As DNA, the CDR3 is TGTGCCAGCAGCGTAGCACCAGGGGCTGGGTACGAGCAGTACTTC. Translating gives CASSVAPGAGYEQYF.